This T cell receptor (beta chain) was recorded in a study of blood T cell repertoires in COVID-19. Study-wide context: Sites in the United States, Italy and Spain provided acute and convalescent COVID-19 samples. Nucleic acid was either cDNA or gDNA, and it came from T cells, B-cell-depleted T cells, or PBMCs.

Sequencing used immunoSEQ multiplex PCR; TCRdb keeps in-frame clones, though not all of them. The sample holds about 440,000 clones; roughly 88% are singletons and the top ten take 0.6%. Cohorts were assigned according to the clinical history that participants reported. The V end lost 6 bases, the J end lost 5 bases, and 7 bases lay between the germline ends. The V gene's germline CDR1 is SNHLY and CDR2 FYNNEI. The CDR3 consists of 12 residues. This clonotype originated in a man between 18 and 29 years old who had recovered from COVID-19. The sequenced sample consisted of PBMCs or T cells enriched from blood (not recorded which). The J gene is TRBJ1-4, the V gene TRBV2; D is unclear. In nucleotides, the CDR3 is TGTGCCAGCAGCCCGGGAAATGAAAAACTGTTTTTT. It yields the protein CASSPGNEKLFF.